What follows describes a single TCR beta chain. Its antigen remains unknown. The data derive from a study of graft-versus-host responses after intestinal transplantation. Study overall: Isolated intestinal, liver-intestinal, or multivisceral transplants had been given to the recipients. Anti-thymocyte globulin induction was given to all recipients, followed by tacrolimus and steroids for around 3 years. Study-level points and caveats: Graft-versus-host to host-versus-graft clonal ratios in allografts were high in patients with graft-donor T cell macrochimerism.

Tissue from the graft was processed to free its intraepithelial and lamina propria lymphocytes. TCRdb keeps only in-frame clones here, not all; method: immunoSEQ multiplex PCR. Among some 10,000 clones listed, approximately 77% were seen once. The sample was ileum tissue, taken roughly 450 days after intestinal transplantation. The clonotype comes from a human patient who received an intestinal transplant, so some T cells may come from the graft donor.

CDR3 residues: CAWSGVGVEQYF. The CDR3 DNA reads TGTGCCTGGAGTGGGGTTGGAGTTGAGCAGTACTTC. The V and J genes are TRBV30 and TRBJ2-7; D call uncertain. This CDR3 has 12 amino acids. V was shortened by 1 base and J by 7 bases, with 11 bases between the two germline ends. Germline values: CDR1 GTSNPN, CDR2 SVGIG (reference sequence).